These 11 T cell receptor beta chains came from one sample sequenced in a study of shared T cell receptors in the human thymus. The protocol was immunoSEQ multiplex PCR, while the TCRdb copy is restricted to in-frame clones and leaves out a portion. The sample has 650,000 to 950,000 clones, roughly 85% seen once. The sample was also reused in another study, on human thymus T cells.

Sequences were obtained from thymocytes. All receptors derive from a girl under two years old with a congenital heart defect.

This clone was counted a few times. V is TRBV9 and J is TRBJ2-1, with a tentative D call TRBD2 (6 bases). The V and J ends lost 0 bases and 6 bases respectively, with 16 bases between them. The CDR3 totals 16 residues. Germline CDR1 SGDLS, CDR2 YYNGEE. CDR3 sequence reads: CASSVAWGVPFNEQFF. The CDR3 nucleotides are TGTGCCAGCAGCGTAGCTTGGGGGGTACCGTTCAATGAGCAGTTCTTC. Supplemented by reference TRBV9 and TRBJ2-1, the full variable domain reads DSGVTQTPKHLITATGQRVTLRCSPRSGDLSVYWYQQSLDQGLQFLIQYYNGEERAKGNILERFSAQQFPDLHSELNLSSLELGDSALYFCASSVAWGVPFNEQFFGPGTRLTVL.

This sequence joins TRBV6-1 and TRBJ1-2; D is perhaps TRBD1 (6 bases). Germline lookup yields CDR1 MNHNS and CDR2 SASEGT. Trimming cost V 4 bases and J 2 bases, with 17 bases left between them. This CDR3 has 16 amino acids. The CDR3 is CASSGRAPGENYGYTF. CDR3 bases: TGTGCCAGCAGTGGTCGCGCACCAGGGGAAAACTATGGCTACACCTTC.

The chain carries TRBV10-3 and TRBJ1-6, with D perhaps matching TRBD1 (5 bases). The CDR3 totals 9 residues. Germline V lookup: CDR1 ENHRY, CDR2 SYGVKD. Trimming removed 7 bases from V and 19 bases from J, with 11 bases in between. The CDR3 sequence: CAIKGHGHF. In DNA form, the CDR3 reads TGTGCCATCAAAGGACACGGACACTTT.

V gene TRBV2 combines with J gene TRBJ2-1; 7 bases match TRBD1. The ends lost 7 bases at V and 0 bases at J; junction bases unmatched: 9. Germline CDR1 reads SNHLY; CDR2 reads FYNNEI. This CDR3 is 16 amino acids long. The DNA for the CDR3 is TGTGCCAGCAATATGGACAGGCCTTGCTCCTACAATGAGCAGTTCTTC. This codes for CASNMDRPCSYNEQFF.

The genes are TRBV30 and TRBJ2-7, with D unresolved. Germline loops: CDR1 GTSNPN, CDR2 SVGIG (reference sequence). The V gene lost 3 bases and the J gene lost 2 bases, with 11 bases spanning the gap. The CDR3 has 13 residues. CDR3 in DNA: TGTGCCTGGAGAGTAGAGGCAACCTACGAGCAGTACTTC. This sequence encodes CAWRVEATYEQYF. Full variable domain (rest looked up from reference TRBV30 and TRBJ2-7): SQTIHQWPATLVQPVGSPLSLECTVEGTSNPNLYWYRQAAGRGLQLLFYSVGIGQISSEVPQNLSASRPQDRQFILSSKKLLLSDSGFYLCAWRVEATYEQYFGPGTRLTVT.

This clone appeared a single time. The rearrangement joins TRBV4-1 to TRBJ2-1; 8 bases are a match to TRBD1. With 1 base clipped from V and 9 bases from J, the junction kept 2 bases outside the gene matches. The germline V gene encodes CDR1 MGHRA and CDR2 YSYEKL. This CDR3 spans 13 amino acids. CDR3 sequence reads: CASSQGTGTEQFF. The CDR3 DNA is TGCGCCAGCAGCCAAGGGACAGGGACTGAGCAGTTCTTC.

CDR3 DNA sequence: TGTGCCAGCAGTGACTCTCCCAGTTACAATGAGCAGTTCTTC. This sequence encodes CASSDSPSYNEQFF. The chain has TRBV6-4 and TRBJ2-1; D gene uncertain. Trimming cost V 0 bases and J 4 bases, with 7 bases left between them. CDR3 length: 14 residues. Germline CDR1 reads MRHNA; CDR2 reads SNTAGT.

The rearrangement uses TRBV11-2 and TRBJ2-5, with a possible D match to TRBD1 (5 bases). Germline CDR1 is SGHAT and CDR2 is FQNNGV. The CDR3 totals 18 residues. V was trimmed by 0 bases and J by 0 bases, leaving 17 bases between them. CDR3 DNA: TGTGCCAGCAGCTTAGATGGTGGGCAGGGCATGTACCAAGAGACCCAGTACTTC. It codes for CASSLDGGQGMYQETQYF.

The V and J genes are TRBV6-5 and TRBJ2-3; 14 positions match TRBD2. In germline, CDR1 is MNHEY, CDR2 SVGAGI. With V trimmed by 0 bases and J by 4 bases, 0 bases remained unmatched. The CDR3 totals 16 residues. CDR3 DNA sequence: TGTGCCAGCAGTTACTCGGGACTAGCGGGAGCAGATACGCAGTATTTT. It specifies CASSYSGLAGADTQYF.

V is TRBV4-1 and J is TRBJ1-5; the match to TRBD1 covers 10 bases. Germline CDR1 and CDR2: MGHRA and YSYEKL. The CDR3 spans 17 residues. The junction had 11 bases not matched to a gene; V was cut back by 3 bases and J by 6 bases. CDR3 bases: TGCGCCAGCAGCCAGCCAGGGCCGGGACAGGGGACTCAGCCCCAGCATTTT. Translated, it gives CASSQPGPGQGTQPQHF.

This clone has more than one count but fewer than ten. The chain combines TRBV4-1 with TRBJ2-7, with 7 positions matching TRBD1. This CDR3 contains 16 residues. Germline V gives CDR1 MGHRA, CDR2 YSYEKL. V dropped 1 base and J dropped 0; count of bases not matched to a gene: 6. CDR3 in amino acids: CASSQVWDSGSYEQYF. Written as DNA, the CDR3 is TGCGCCAGCAGCCAAGTTTGGGACAGCGGCTCCTACGAGCAGTACTTC.